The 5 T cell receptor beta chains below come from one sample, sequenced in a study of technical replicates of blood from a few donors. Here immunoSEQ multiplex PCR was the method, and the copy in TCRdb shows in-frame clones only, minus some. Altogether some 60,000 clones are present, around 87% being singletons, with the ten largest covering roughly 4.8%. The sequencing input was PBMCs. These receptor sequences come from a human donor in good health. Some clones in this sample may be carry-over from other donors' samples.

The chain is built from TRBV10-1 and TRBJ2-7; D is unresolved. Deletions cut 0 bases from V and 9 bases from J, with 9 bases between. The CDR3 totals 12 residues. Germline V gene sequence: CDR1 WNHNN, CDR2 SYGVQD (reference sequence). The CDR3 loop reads CASSESVSVQYF. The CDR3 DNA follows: TGCGCCAGCAGTGAGTCGGTCTCGGTGCAGTACTTC.

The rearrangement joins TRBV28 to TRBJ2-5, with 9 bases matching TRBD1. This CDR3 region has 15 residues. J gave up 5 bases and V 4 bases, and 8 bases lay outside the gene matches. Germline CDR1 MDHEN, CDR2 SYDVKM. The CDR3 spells CASSSPTGGLETQYF. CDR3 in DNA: TGTGCCAGCAGTTCTCCGACAGGGGGATTGGAGACCCAGTACTTC.

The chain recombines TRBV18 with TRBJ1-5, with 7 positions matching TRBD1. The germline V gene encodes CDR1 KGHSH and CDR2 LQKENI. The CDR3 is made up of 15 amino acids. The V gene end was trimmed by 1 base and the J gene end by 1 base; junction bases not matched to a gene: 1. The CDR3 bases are TGTGCCAGCTCACCACAGGGGGCGAGCAATCAGCCCCAGCATTTT. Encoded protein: CASSPQGASNQPQHF.

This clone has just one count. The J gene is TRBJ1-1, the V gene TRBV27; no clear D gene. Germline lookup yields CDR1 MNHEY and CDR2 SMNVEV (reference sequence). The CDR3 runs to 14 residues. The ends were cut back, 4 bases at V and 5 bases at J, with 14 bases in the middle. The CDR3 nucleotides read TGTGCCAGCAGTTCGGAAGAGACGGGAACTGAAGCTTTCTTT. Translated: CASSSEETGTEAFF.

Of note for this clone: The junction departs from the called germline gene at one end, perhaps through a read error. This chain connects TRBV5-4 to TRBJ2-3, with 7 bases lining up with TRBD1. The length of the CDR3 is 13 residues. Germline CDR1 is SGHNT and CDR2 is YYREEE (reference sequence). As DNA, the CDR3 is TGTGCCAGCAGCTCTGGGGTGACAGGGCTCTTGGATTTT. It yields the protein CASSSGVTGLLDF.